Following are 10 T cell receptor beta chains from one sample sequenced in a study of blood T cells in healthy people across ages. Then a second PCR, running about 6 to 12 cycles, was carried out with a sample-barcoded 5' primer and a J-beta primer mix. TCRdb passed the 5' RACE reads through MiXCR, listing each CDR3 protein once. The data contain more than 650,000 distinct CDR3 sequences, under 30% of them singletons. The same data also went into a second study, on T cells of mothers and their children.

The sequenced sample was blood. These receptor sequences come from a boy younger than 18 in good health.

In its sample, this clonotype was seen a few times. This chain links TRBV29-1 with TRBJ2-1; 11 bases fit TRBD1. The CDR3 loop spans 15 amino acids. The germline V gene has CDR1 SQVTM and CDR2 ANQGSEA. Losses at the gene ends were 1 base for V and 2 bases for J; bases not matched to a gene: 1. DNA of the CDR3: TGCAGCGTTGAAGGGACAGGGGGCACCTACAATGAGCAGTTCTTC. This translates into CSVEGTGGTYNEQFF.

This clonotype appeared many times. This chain joins TRBV3-1 and TRBJ2-2, with D tentatively TRBD1 or TRBD2 (5 bases each). With 0 bases removed from V and 7 bases from J, the gap between germline ends came to 15 bases. The CDR3 has 16 amino acids. Germline CDR1 reads LGHDT; CDR2 reads YNNKEL (reference sequence). The CDR3 nucleotides are TGTGCCAGCAGCCAAGATTCCGGGACCACCCTCGGGGAGCTGTTTTTT. Amino acids: CASSQDSGTTLGELFF.

This clonotype was recorded at least ten times. This sequence joins TRBV24-1 and TRBJ2-3, with D perhaps TRBD1 or TRBD2 (5 bases each). Germline V gives CDR1 KGHDR, CDR2 SFDVKD. V was shortened by 9 bases and J by 2 bases, with 11 bases between the two germline ends. This CDR3 has 13 residues. The chain's CDR3 is CATGGSFTDTQYF. CDR3 in DNA: TGTGCCACCGGGGGATCGTTCACAGATACGCAGTATTTT.

Comment on this clonotype: This CDR3 is missing its conserved last phenylalanine or tryptophan, likely due to a read error. The chain links TRBV29-1 to TRBJ2-5; no clear D gene. The better agreement between TRBJ2-7 and the DNA end casts doubt on the J call. This CDR3 is 13 amino acids long. Germline CDR1 is SQVTM and CDR2 is ANQGSEA. The CDR3 DNA sequence: TGCAGCGTTGAGCCCCTCCGGATCCACGAGCAGTACTTA. As protein: CSVEPLRIHEQYL.

The V and J genes are TRBV20-1 and TRBJ2-3; 8 bases align to TRBD1. After removal of 5 bases from V and 0 bases from J, the junction contained 4 bases not matched to a gene. The germline CDR1 and CDR2 sequences are DFQATT and SNEGSKA (reference sequence). The CDR3 spans 14 residues. The CDR3 loop is CSAPGTGSTDTQYF. As DNA, the CDR3 is TGCAGTGCTCCGGGGACAGGTAGCACAGATACGCAGTATTTT.

The chain employs TRBV14 and TRBJ2-5; D gene ambiguous. V lost 1 base and J 4 bases, leaving 7 bases between the germline ends. The CDR3 runs 13 residues. In germline, CDR1 is SGHDN, CDR2 FVKESK. DNA for the CDR3: TGTGCCAGCAGCCAAGCGAACAGAGAGACCCAGTACTTC. It translates to CASSQANRETQYF.

The CDR3 sequence is CASSPGQSTNEKLFF. The CDR3 region has the DNA TGTGCCAGCAGCCCTGGACAGTCAACTAATGAAAAACTGTTTTTT. The V and J genes are TRBV5-5 and TRBJ1-4; tentative D call: TRBD1 (6 bases). The germline V gene has CDR1 SGHKS and CDR2 YYEKEE (reference sequence). The CDR3 runs to 15 residues. V lost 4 bases and J 0 bases, leaving 10 bases between the germline ends.

V and J are TRBV28 and TRBJ1-4; 7 nucleotides agree with TRBD1. From germline, CDR1 is MDHEN and CDR2 SYDVKM. V lost 5 bases and J lost 5; bases outside the gene matches: 14. This CDR3 has 17 amino acids. The CDR3 DNA sequence: TGTGCCAGCAGTCCAGACAGGGCCCGGGTGGGGAATGAAAAACTGTTTTTT. It is translated as CASSPDRARVGNEKLFF.

The rearrangement links TRBV11-2 to TRBJ1-1; a weak D match, TRBD1 (5 bases). The CDR3 sequence is 13 residues long. Germline CDR1 is SGHAT and CDR2 is FQNNGV. Trimming left V 5 bases short and J 7 bases short, with 14 bases between. CDR3: CASSPRGENEAFF. DNA for the CDR3: TGTGCCAGCAGCCCACGAGGGGAGAATGAAGCTTTCTTT.

This chain joins TRBV5-1 and TRBJ1-1; the D is unclear. Trimming removed 0 bases from V and 10 bases from J, with 13 bases in between. The CDR3 extends over 13 amino acids. Germline V gene data show CDR1 as SGHRS and CDR2 as YFSETQ. The CDR3 sequence is CASSLERPDGAFF. CDR3 DNA: TGCGCCAGCAGCTTGGAAAGGCCCGACGGAGCTTTCTTT.